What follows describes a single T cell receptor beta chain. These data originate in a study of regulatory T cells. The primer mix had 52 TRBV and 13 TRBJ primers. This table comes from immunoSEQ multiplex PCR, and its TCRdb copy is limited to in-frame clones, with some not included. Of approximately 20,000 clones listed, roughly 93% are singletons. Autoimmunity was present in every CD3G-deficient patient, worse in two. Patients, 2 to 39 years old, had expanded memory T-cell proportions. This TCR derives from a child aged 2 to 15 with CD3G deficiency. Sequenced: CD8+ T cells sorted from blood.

DNA of the CDR3: TGTGCCAGCAGTTCGAATATAAGGACTAGCGGGAACACCGGGGAGCTGTTTTTT. Translated: CASSSNIRTSGNTGELFF. The chain recombines TRBV28 with TRBJ2-2; 10 bases align to TRBD2. The trim removed 4 bases at V and 1 base at J, leaving 9 bases unmatched. Germline V lookup: CDR1 MDHEN, CDR2 SYDVKM. The CDR3 totals 18 residues. The full variable domain, its missing parts supplied by reference TRBV28 and TRBJ2-2, is DVKVTQSSRYLVKRTGEKVFLECVQDMDHENMFWYRQDPGLGLRLIYFSYDVKMKEKGDIPEGYSVSREKKERFSLILESASTNQTSMYLCASSSNIRTSGNTGELFFGEGSRLTVL.